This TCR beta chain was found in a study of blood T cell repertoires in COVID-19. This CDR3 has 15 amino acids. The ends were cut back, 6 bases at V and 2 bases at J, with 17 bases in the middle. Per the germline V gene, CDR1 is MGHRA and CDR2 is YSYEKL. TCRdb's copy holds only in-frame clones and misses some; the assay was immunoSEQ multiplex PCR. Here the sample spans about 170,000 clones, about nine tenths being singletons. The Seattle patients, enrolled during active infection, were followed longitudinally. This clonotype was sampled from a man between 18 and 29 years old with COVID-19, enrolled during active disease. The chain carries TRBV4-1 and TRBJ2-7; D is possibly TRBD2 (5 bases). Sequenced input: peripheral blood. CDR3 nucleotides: TGCGCCAGCAGGGTCCGCGCGGGCCCAGCCTACGAGCAGTACTTC. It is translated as CASRVRAGPAYEQYF.